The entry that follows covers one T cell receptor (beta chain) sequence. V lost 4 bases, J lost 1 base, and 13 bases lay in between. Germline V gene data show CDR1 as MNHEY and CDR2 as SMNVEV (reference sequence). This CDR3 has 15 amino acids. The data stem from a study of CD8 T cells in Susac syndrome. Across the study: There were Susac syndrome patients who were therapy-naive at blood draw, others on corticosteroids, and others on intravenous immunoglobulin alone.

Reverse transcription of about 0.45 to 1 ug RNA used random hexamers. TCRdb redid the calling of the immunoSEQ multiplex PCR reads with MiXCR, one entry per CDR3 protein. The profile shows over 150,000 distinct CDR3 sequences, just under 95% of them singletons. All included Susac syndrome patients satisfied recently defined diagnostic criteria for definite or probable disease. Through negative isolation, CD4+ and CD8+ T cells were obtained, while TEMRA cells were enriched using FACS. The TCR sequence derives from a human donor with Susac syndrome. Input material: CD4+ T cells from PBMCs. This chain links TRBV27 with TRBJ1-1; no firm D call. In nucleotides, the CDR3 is TGTGCCAGCAGTTCCCAAAGATCAGGGAACACTGAAGCTTTCTTT. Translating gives CASSSQRSGNTEAFF.